This T cell receptor beta chain was captured by sequencing in a study of T-cell reconstitution after alpha-beta-depleted transplantation in children. Notes on this clonotype: Antigen: not known.

Germline V gene sequence: CDR1 DFQATT, CDR2 SNEGSKA (reference sequence). Trimming left V 6 bases short and J 9 bases short, with 9 bases between. The CDR3 has 10 amino acids. Preparation of the TCRbeta library used unique molecular identifiers. TCRdb re-analysed the PCR reads in MiXCR, keeping a single row per CDR3 protein. The sample consists of some 840,000 distinct CDR3 sequences, under 20% of them appearing once. The study, taken as a whole, reports: From newly produced T cells came most of the T-cell counts and diversity one year after transplant.

This receptor was taken from a male patient younger than 18 who had a stem cell transplant for acute lymphoblastic leukemia, so the T cells may come from the graft donor. The sample consisted of PBMCs, mostly from graft donor cells, taken 360 days after TCRalphabeta/CD19-depleted stem cell transplant. The chain joins TRBV20-1 to TRBJ2-1; D is unclear. The CDR3 here is CSARRVEQFF. In nucleotides, the CDR3 is TGCAGTGCACGAAGAGTTGAGCAGTTCTTC.